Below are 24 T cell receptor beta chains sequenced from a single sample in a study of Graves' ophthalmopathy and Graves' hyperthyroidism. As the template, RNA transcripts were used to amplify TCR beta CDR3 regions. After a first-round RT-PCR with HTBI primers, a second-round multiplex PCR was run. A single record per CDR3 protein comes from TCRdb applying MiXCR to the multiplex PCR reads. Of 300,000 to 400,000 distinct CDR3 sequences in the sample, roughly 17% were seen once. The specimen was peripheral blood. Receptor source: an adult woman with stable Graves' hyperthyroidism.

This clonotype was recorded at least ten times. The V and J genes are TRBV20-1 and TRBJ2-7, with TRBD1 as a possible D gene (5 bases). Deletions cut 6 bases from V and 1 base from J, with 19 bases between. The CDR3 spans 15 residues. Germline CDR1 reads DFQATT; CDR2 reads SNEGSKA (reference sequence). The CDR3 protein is CSALSSPPGSYEQYF. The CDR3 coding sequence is TGCAGTGCCCTAAGTTCCCCGCCAGGGTCCTACGAGCAGTACTTC.

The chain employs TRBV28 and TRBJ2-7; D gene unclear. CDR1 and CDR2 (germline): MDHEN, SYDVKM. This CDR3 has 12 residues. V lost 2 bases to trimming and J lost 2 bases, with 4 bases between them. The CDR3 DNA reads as TGTGCCAGCAGTTTAATCCCCTACGAGCAGTACTTC. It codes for CASSLIPYEQYF.

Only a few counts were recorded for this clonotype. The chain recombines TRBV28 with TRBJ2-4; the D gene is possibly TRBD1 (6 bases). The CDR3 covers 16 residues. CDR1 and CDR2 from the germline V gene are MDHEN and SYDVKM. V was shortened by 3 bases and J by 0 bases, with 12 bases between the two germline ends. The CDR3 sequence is CASSLGTLLAKNIQYF. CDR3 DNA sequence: TGTGCCAGCAGTTTGGGGACACTCCTAGCCAAAAACATTCAGTACTTC.

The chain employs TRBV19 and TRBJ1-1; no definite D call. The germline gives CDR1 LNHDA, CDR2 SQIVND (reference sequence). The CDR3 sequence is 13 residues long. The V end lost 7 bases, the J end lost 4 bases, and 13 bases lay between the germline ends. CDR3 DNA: TGTGCCAGTATCCCTCGGGCGGGCACTGAAGCTTTCTTT. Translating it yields CASIPRAGTEAFF.

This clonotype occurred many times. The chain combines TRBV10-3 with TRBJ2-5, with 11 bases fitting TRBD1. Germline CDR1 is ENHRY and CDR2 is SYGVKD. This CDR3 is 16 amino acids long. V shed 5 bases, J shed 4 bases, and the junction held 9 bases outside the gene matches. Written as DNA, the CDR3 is TGTGCCATCAGTACAACGGACAGGGGGCTCCGAGAGACCCAGTACTTC. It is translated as CAISTTDRGLRETQYF.

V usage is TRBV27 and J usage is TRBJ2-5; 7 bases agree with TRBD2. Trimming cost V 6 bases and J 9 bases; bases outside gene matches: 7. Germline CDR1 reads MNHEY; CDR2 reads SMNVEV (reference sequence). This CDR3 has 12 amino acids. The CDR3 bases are TGTGCCAGCAGCCCCGGTGGGGGGGCCCAGTACTTC. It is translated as CASSPGGGAQYF.

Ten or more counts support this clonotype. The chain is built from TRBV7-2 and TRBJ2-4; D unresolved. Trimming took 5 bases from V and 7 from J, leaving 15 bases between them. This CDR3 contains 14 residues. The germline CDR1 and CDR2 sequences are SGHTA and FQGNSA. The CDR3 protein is CASSPLAYNNIQYF. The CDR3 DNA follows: TGTGCCAGCAGCCCACTCGCGTATAATAACATTCAGTACTTC.

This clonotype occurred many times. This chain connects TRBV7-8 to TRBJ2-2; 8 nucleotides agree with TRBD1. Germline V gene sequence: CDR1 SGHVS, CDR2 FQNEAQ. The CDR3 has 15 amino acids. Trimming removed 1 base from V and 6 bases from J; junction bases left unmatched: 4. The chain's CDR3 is CASSLGRGRSGELFF. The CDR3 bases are TGTGCCAGCAGCTTAGGCAGGGGGCGCTCCGGGGAGCTGTTTTTT.

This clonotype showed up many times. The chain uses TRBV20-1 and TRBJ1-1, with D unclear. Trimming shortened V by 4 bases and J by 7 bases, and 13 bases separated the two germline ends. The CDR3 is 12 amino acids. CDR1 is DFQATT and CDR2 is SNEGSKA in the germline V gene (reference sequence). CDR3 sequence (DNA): TGCAGTGCTAAGGGCCCAATGGGTGAAGCTTTCTTT. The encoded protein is CSAKGPMGEAFF.

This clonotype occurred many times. For the CDR3, the DNA is TGCAGTGCTAGAGAACCGGGACAGCGCAATCAGCCCCAGCATTTT. It translates to CSAREPGQRNQPQHF. The V gene is TRBV20-1, the J gene TRBJ1-5; the match to TRBD1 covers 7 bases. The CDR3 extends over 15 amino acids. V lost 0 bases to trimming and J lost 2 bases; unmatched junction nucleotides: 4. Germline CDR1 reads DFQATT; CDR2 reads SNEGSKA (reference sequence).

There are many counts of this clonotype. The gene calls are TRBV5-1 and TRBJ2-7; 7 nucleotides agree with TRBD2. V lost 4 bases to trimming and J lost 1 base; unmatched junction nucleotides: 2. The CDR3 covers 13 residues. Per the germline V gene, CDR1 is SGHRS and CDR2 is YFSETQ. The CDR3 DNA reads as TGCGCCAGCAGCCAAGCGGGGTCCTACGAGCAGTACTTC. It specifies CASSQAGSYEQYF.

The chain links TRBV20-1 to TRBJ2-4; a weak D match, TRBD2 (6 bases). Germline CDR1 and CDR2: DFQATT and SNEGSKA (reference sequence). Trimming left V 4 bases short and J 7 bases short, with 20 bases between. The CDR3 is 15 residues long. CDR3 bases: TGCAGTGCTAACGCGGGACGGACGCTTGCCAACATTCAGTACTTC. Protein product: CSANAGRTLANIQYF.

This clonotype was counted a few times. CDR3 protein: CASSSRLAGRPYEQYF. CDR3 sequence (DNA): TGTGCCAGCAGCTCGCGACTAGCGGGCCGCCCCTACGAGCAGTACTTC. This rearrangement joins TRBV11-1 to TRBJ2-7, with 10 bases that match TRBD2. CDR3 length: 16 residues. Trimming at V came to 4 bases and at J to 2 bases, leaving 8 bases not matched to a gene. CDR1 is SGHAT and CDR2 is FQDESV in the germline V gene (reference sequence).

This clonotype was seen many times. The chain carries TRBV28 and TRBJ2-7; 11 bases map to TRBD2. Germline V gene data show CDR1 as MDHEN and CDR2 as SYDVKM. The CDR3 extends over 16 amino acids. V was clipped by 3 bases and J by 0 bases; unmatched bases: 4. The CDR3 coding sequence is TGTGCCAGCAGTTTCGGGACTAGCGGCAACTCCTACGAGCAGTACTTC. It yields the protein CASSFGTSGNSYEQYF.

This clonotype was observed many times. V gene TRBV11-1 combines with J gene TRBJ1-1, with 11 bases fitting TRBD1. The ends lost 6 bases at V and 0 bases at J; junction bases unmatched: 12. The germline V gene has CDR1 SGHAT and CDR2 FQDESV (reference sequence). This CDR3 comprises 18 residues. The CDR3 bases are TGTGCCAGCAGGCCCCGGGGGACAGGGGGTCTCATGAACACTGAAGCTTTCTTT. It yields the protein CASRPRGTGGLMNTEAFF.

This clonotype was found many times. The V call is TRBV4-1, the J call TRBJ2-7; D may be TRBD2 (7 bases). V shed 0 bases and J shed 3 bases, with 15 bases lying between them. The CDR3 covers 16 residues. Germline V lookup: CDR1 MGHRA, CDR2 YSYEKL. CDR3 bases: TGCGCCAGCAGCCAAGATTCGGCAGGGGAGGGCTACGAGCAGTACTTC. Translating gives CASSQDSAGEGYEQYF.

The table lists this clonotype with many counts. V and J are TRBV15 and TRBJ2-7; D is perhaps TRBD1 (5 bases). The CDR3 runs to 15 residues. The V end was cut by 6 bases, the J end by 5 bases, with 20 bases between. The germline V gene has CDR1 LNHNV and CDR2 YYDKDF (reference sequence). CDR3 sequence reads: CATSSPAGRFHEQYF. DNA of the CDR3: TGTGCCACCAGTAGCCCGGCAGGGCGGTTCCACGAGCAGTACTTC.

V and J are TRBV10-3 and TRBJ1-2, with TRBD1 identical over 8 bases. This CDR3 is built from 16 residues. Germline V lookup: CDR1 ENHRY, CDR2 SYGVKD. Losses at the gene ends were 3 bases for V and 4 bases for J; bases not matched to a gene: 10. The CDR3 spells CAISDGAGGAGYGYTF. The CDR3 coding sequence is TGTGCCATCAGTGATGGGGCAGGGGGCGCTGGCTATGGCTACACCTTC.

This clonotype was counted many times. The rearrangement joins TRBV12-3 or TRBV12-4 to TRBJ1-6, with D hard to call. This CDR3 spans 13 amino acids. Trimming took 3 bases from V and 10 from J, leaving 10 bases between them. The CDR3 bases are TGTGCCAGCAGTTTGCGCGGGGAGTCACCCCTCCACTTT. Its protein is CASSLRGESPLHF.

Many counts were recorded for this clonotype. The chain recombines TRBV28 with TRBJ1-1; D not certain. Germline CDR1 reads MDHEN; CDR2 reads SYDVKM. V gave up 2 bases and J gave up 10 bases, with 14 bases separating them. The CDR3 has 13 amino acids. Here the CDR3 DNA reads TGTGCCAGCAGTTTAGTTGGCTGGGAAGGAGCTTTCTTT. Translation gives CASSLVGWEGAFF.

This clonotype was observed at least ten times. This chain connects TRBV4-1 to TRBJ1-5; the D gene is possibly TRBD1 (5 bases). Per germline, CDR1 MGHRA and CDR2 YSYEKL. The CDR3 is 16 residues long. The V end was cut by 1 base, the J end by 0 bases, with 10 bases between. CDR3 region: CASSQVWGNSNQPQHF. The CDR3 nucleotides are TGCGCCAGCAGCCAAGTATGGGGGAATAGCAATCAGCCCCAGCATTTT.

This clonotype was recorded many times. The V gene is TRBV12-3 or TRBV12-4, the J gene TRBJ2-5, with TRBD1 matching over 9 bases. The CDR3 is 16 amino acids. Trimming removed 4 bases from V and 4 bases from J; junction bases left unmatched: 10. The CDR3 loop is CASSSTGTGILETQYF. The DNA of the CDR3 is TGTGCCAGCAGTTCAACCGGGACAGGGATATTAGAGACCCAGTACTTC.

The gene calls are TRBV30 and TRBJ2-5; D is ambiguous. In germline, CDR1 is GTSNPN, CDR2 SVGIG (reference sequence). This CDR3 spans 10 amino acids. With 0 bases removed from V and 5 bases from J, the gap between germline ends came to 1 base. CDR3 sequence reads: CAWSVETQYF. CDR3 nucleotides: TGTGCCTGGAGTGTGGAGACCCAGTACTTC.

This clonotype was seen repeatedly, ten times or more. The CDR3 nucleotides are TGTGCCAGCAGGGTCCCTGGACTATTCGGTGAAGCTTTCTTT. Residues: CASRVPGLFGEAFF. The chain has TRBV27 and TRBJ1-1; D is unresolved. Germline lookup yields CDR1 MNHEY and CDR2 SMNVEV (reference sequence). CDR3 length: 14 amino acids. V dropped 6 bases and J dropped 7 bases, with 18 bases sitting between them.